These 6 T cell receptor beta chains came from one sample sequenced in a study of human T cells and chemical hapten exposure. Time point of the sample: pre-sensitization, week 0. Treatment here: therapeutic diphenylcyclopropenone sensitization with weekly scalp DPC. One entry per CDR3 protein results from TCRdb running MiXCR on the RACE reads. The table records 150,000 to 200,000 distinct CDR3 sequences, 25% to 35% of them present only once. The sequencing here drew on whole blood, taken in connection with sensitization to the hapten diphenylcyclopropenone (DPC). The source of these receptors is a woman in her thirties with alopecia areata. Some clones in this sample may be carry-over from other donors' samples.

The chain employs TRBV10-2 and TRBJ2-1; 12 bases are a match to TRBD2. The J segment lost 4 bases and the V segment lost 7 bases, leaving 5 bases of the junction unmatched. The V gene's germline CDR1 is WSHSY and CDR2 SAAADI. The CDR3 runs 15 residues. The CDR3 DNA reads as TGCGCCAGCACCCGGACTAGCGGGACGTACAATGAGCAGTTCTTC. It codes for CASTRTSGTYNEQFF.

Points on this clonotype: Without the conserved terminal phenylalanine or tryptophan, this CDR3 likely stems from a read error. Because the CDR3's place on the DNA is in doubt, the DNA is left out and the CDR3 is given as listed by TCRdb. CDR3 sequence: CASSFDRSGE. The rearrangement uses TRBV7-6 and TRBJ2-7; the D call in the table, TRBD2, was not verified against the DNA. Germline lookup yields CDR1 SGHVS and CDR2 FNYEAQ. The CDR3 is made up of 10 amino acids, end residues included.

This clonotype was detected only once. The chain carries TRBV24-1 and TRBJ2-1; D is unresolved. V gave up 0 bases and J gave up 9 bases, with 8 bases separating them. The CDR3 extends over 13 amino acids. CDR1 KGHDR and CDR2 SFDVKD come from the germline V gene. CDR3 residues: CATSDLRGPEQFF. DNA of the CDR3: TGTGCCACCAGTGATTTGCGAGGACCTGAGCAGTTCTTC.

This clonotype was detected a few times. The chain couples TRBV28 to TRBJ1-1; 8 bases map to TRBD1. Germline V gene lookup returns CDR1 MDHEN and CDR2 SYDVKM. This CDR3 contains 14 residues. The V and J ends lost 5 bases and 7 bases, in that order; junction bases with no gene match: 9. In DNA, the CDR3 is TGTGCCAGCAGTAGACAGGGGCGGTCCTATGAAGCTTTCTTT. Residues: CASSRQGRSYEAFF. The variable domain in full, with the rest retrieved from reference TRBV28 and TRBJ1-1, is DVKVTQSSRYLVKRTGEKVFLECVQDMDHENMFWYRQDPGLGLRLIYFSYDVKMKEKGDIPEGYSVSREKKERFSLILESASTNQTSMYLCASSRQGRSYEAFFGQGTRLTVV.

The rearrangement links TRBV4-3 to TRBJ2-5; D is undetermined. Germline V gives CDR1 LGHNA, CDR2 YSLEER. The CDR3 runs 13 residues. Trimming removed 0 bases at V and 3 bases at J, with 5 bases between. The CDR3 loop is CASSQDWEETQYF. Here the CDR3 DNA reads TGCGCCAGCAGCCAAGATTGGGAAGAGACCCAGTACTTC.

There are a few counts of this clonotype. The chain employs TRBV20-1 and TRBJ2-6; either TRBD1 or TRBD2 may supply D (5 bases each). Germline CDR1 reads DFQATT; CDR2 reads SNEGSKA (reference sequence). Trimming shortened V by 0 bases and J by 0 bases, and 6 bases separated the two germline ends. This CDR3 has 15 amino acids. The CDR3 loop is CSARDGGSGANVLTF. In nucleotides, the CDR3 is TGCAGTGCTAGAGATGGGGGCTCTGGGGCCAACGTCCTGACTTTC.